This is a list of T cell receptor beta chains from one sample in a study of blood T cell repertoires in COVID-19. Generated by immunoSEQ multiplex PCR, the TCRdb table keeps only in-frame clones and is missing some. Among approximately 150,000 clones listed, more than 70% were seen once. Source material: peripheral blood. These receptors were collected from a human donor in a cohort sampled during active COVID-19. Each CDR3 is given without its conserved first and last residue. Each record gives: D gene, CDR3 length, V gene, J gene, CDR3 protein. The D gene is left open where the match is weak.

.	14	TRBV9	TRBJ1-3	ASSVGSGFRGNTIY
.	12	TRBV30	TRBJ1-2	AWSVRQILYGYT
.	13	TRBV18	TRBJ1-6	ASSPNGVQNSPLH
TRBD2	15	TRBV13	TRBJ2-5	ASSSTSGGMTYATQY
.	14	TRBV5-3	TRBJ2-2	ARSFLRTTYTGELF
.	14	TRBV5-1	TRBJ2-2	ASSLGLAMNTGELF
.	12	TRBV9	TRBJ1-2	ASSPGAAHYGYT
.	11	TRBV30	TRBJ2-7	AWRRHRSYEQY
TRBD1	11	TRBV7-8	TRBJ1-2	ASSWGTGYGYT
TRBD1	13	TRBV9	TRBJ2-7	ASSPEDRYSYEQY
TRBD2	14	TRBV7-2	TRBJ2-2	ASSWSGGASAGELF
.	12	TRBV10-3	TRBJ1-2	AISEGGGNYGYT
.	12	TRBV5-1	TRBJ2-3	ASSFGGRTDTQY
.	17	TRBV10-1	TRBJ2-2	ASSESGTWIQPNTGELF
.	12	TRBV15	TRBJ2-6	ATRGWSGANVLT
TRBD2	12	TRBV2	TRBJ2-7	ASSDAGGSYEQY
TRBD1	11	TRBV6-5	TRBJ1-2	ASSPDRGYGYT
TRBD2	15	TRBV7-2	TRBJ2-1	ASSLGLAGGPGYEQF
.	11	TRBV24-1	TRBJ2-1	ATSDLGQREQF
.	8	TRBV9	TRBJ1-6	ARGGSPLH
TRBD1	12	TRBV7-2	TRBJ1-4	ASNARGPTAKLF
TRBD1	12	TRBV3-1/TRBV3-2	TRBJ1-1	ASSQATGETEAF
TRBD1	13	TRBV6-6	TRBJ2-7	ASSYTKGQGGEQY
TRBD2	14	TRBV7-2	TRBJ2-5	ASSFPGLAGGETQY
.	13	TRBV5-4	TRBJ1-1	ASRQSPRGHSEAF
.	14	TRBV1	TRBJ1-5	TSSQAGSYGNQPQH
TRBD1	10	TRBV30	TRBJ2-7	AWTDRGREQY
.	15	TRBV27	TRBJ2-6	ASSLLARDSGANVLT
TRBD1	13	TRBV5-1	TRBJ2-3	ASSLGQGRGDTQY
TRBD1	12	TRBV2	TRBJ2-7	ASRDRGSLYEQY
TRBD1	16	TRBV28	TRBJ1-1	ASSFDWGTGRGHTEAF
.	12	TRBV5-1	TRBJ1-2	ASSLGGLGYGYT
.	12	TRBV19	TRBJ2-2	ASSSRVYTGELF
.	11	TRBV5-1	TRBJ2-1	ASSLGQTNEQF
.	12	TRBV5-4	TRBJ1-2	ASSLQGSNYGYT
TRBD1	12	TRBV18	TRBJ1-2	ASSKTGQSNGYT
.	13	TRBV5-6	TRBJ2-1	ASSWGESSYNEQF
TRBD2	17	TRBV10-2	TRBJ2-7	ASSESPALAGEIYGEQY
TRBD1	10	TRBV6-7	TRBJ2-7	ASGDSPYEQY
.	11	TRBV28	TRBJ2-7	ASSLPGPYEQY
.	11	TRBV5-1	TRBJ1-1	ASVGQTNTEAF
TRBD2	16	TRBV5-8	TRBJ2-1	ASLGIAGGQSSYNEQF
TRBD1	13	TRBV11-3	TRBJ2-1	ASSLEGQAYNEQF
TRBD2	14	TRBV7-2	TRBJ2-4	ASSPGEGRTKNIQY
TRBD2	12	TRBV5-4	TRBJ2-5	ASSLRGGEETQY
TRBD2	14	TRBV9	TRBJ2-2	ASSATSGGASGELF
.	12	TRBV19	TRBJ2-5	ASSIGRVGETQY
.	14	TRBV9	TRBJ2-3	ASSPTLWSSTDTQY